This TCR beta chain is from a study of long-term antiretroviral therapy in people with HIV. Study summary: It was about a decade before the 2015 immediate-ART recommendation that the earliest samples were taken.

The libraries were made with immunoSEQ v3.0 at survey level. Profiling relied on immunoSEQ multiplex PCR, and the TCRdb table lists in-frame clones only, not all of them. This repertoire shows under 13,000 clones, 81% found once; its top ten account for about 18%. Study conclusions and caveats: From the mid-2000s to the late 2010s, blood was obtained, possibly while participants received older ART regimens.

All donors provided no fewer than one pre-ART and no fewer than two post-ART PBMC samples. The samples, holding about 1-11 million cryopreserved PBMC, were thawed before DNA extraction was carried out. This CDR3 is 18 amino acids long. The germline V gene encodes CDR1 SGDLS and CDR2 YYNGEE. With V trimmed by 3 bases and J by 0 bases, 12 bases remained unmatched. With respect to this clone: Its target is not known.

Sequencing used unsorted PBMCs, obtained 1.8 years after starting antiretroviral therapy. This clonotype originated in a man aged 40-55 years with HIV. The chain links TRBV9 to TRBJ2-3; TRBD2 aligns across 8 bases. The CDR3 loop reads CASSAHWGLAGSTDTQYF. The DNA for the CDR3 is TGTGCCAGCAGCGCCCATTGGGGGCTAGCGGGCAGCACAGATACGCAGTATTTT.